The rows below give T cell receptor beta chains drawn from one sample of a study of cytotoxic CD8 clonotypes in ibrutinib-treated CLL. Produced via immunoSEQ multiplex PCR; TCRdb's table is partial and in-frame only. The data contain 250,000 to 350,000 clones, more than 70% of them singletons. The sequencing here drew on PBMCs, taken at disease progression, from a patient treated with ibrutinib. Receptor source: a human donor with chronic lymphocytic leukemia. CDR3s include the opening cysteine and the closing phenylalanine or tryptophan. A D gene is named only where the DNA matches it firmly. Some rows mark clone size as missing; the rest say once, few, many or name a class of expanded clone.

J gene: TRBJ2-3
D gene: .
CDR3 length: 18
V gene: TRBV19
clone size: .
CDR3 DNA: TGTGCCAGTAGTGGCAGGGGGCGGCTAGCGGGGACCACAGATACGCAGTATTTT
CDR3 protein: CASSGRGRLAGTTDTQYF

J gene: TRBJ2-5
D gene: .
CDR3 length: 14
V gene: TRBV7-6
clone size: .
CDR3 DNA: TGTGCCAGCAGCTTAGGTGGACCACAAGAGACCCAGTACTTC
CDR3 protein: CASSLGGPQETQYF

J gene: TRBJ2-4
D gene: .
CDR3 length: 13
V gene: TRBV4-3
clone size: few
CDR3 DNA: TGCGCCAGCAGCCAAGAATTGAGATACATTCAGTACTTC
CDR3 protein: CASSQELRYIQYF

J gene: TRBJ2-3
D gene: .
CDR3 length: 15
V gene: TRBV11-2
clone size: .
CDR3 DNA: TGTGCCAGCAGCAAACCCGGCGGGGTGGCAGATACGCAGTATTTT
CDR3 protein: CASSKPGGVADTQYF

J gene: TRBJ1-2
D gene: .
CDR3 length: 13
V gene: TRBV29-1
clone size: .
CDR3 DNA: TGCAGCGTTGCCTCCGTAGTTAACTATGGCTACACCTTC
CDR3 protein: CSVASVVNYGYTF

J gene: TRBJ1-1
D gene: .
CDR3 length: 12
V gene: TRBV18
clone size: .
CDR3 DNA: TGTGCCAGCTCTCCGGACAACACTGAAGCTTTCTTT
CDR3 protein: CASSPDNTEAFF

J gene: TRBJ1-1
D gene: .
CDR3 length: 15
V gene: TRBV6-5
clone size: .
CDR3 DNA: TGTGCCAGCAGTTACGTCCACGGGGCTAGAACTGAAGCTTTCTTT
CDR3 protein: CASSYVHGARTEAFF

J gene: TRBJ1-2
D gene: .
CDR3 length: 15
V gene: TRBV6-1
clone size: .
CDR3 DNA: TGTGCCAGCAGTGAAGCACAGAAGCTCCCCTATGGCTACACCTTC
CDR3 protein: CASSEAQKLPYGYTF

J gene: TRBJ2-5
D gene: TRBD2
CDR3 length: 15
V gene: TRBV25-1
clone size: .
CDR3 DNA: TGTGCCAGCAGTGGGACTAGCGGGAGGGGAGAGACCCAGTACTTC
CDR3 protein: CASSGTSGRGETQYF

J gene: TRBJ2-3
D gene: .
CDR3 length: 12
V gene: TRBV5-6
clone size: .
CDR3 DNA: TGTGCCAGCAGCTTGGGTACCCAGATGAAGTATTTT
CDR3 protein: CASSLGTQMKYF

J gene: TRBJ2-7
D gene: TRBD2
CDR3 length: 14
V gene: TRBV10-2
clone size: once
CDR3 DNA: TGCGCCAGCAGTGAGACTAGCGGGGGCTACGAGCAGTACTTC
CDR3 protein: CASSETSGGYEQYF

J gene: TRBJ2-5
D gene: TRBD1
CDR3 length: 14
V gene: TRBV7-3
clone size: .
CDR3 DNA: TGTGCCAGCAGCCTACAGGGGGGAGCAGAGACCCAGTACTTC
CDR3 protein: CASSLQGGAETQYF

J gene: TRBJ2-7
D gene: .
CDR3 length: 15
V gene: TRBV6-5
clone size: .
CDR3 DNA: TGTGCCAGCAGTTACACCCCCGGCATCAGCTACGAGCAGTACTTC
CDR3 protein: CASSYTPGISYEQYF

J gene: TRBJ1-3
D gene: .
CDR3 length: 13
V gene: TRBV7-6
clone size: .
CDR3 DNA: TGTGCCAGCAGCTTGAGCAAAGGAAACACCATATATTTT
CDR3 protein: CASSLSKGNTIYF

J gene: TRBJ2-3
D gene: .
CDR3 length: 19
V gene: TRBV23-1
clone size: .
CDR3 DNA: TGCGCCAGCAGTCAAACCAAAGGCCACAGGGTCTTTAGCACAGATACGCAGTATTTT
CDR3 protein: CASSQTKGHRVFSTDTQYF

J gene: TRBJ1-2
D gene: .
CDR3 length: 14
V gene: TRBV28
clone size: .
CDR3 DNA: TGTGCCAGCGGGGCCGGACGGACTAACTATGGCTACACCTTC
CDR3 protein: CASGAGRTNYGYTF

J gene: TRBJ1-1
D gene: .
CDR3 length: 11
V gene: TRBV2
clone size: .
CDR3 DNA: TGTGCCAGCATGGTTAGCACTGAAGCTTTCTTT
CDR3 protein: CASMVSTEAFF

J gene: TRBJ1-2
D gene: TRBD1
CDR3 length: 13
V gene: TRBV11-2
clone size: .
CDR3 DNA: TGTGCCAGCACCGGACAGGGGATCGGTGGCTACACCTTC
CDR3 protein: CASTGQGIGGYTF

J gene: TRBJ1-2
D gene: .
CDR3 length: 14
V gene: TRBV2
clone size: .
CDR3 DNA: TGTGCCAGCGCGGGGGTCAGGGGCACATATGGCTACACCTTC
CDR3 protein: CASAGVRGTYGYTF

J gene: TRBJ1-1
D gene: TRBD1
CDR3 length: 15
V gene: TRBV4-1
clone size: .
CDR3 DNA: TGCGCCAGCAGCCAATTCCCTCAGGGGGGGAGTGAAGCTTTCTTT
CDR3 protein: CASSQFPQGGSEAFF

J gene: TRBJ2-7
D gene: TRBD1
CDR3 length: 14
V gene: TRBV5-4
clone size: many
CDR3 DNA: TGTGCCAGCAGCTTGTGGACAGGGGGCGATGAGCAGTACTTC
CDR3 protein: CASSLWTGGDEQYF

J gene: TRBJ1-2
D gene: .
CDR3 length: 17
V gene: TRBV9
clone size: .
CDR3 DNA: TGTGCCAGCAGCCCTTTATTCGAACCAGTGTCGATCTATGGCTACACCTTC
CDR3 protein: CASSPLFEPVSIYGYTF

J gene: TRBJ2-1
D gene: .
CDR3 length: 18
V gene: TRBV10-3
clone size: .
CDR3 DNA: TGTGCCATCAGTGACTTGTGGGGGGGCGGAGATGTCCCATCTGAGCAGTTCTTC
CDR3 protein: CAISDLWGGGDVPSEQFF

J gene: TRBJ2-7
D gene: .
CDR3 length: 14
V gene: TRBV6-5
clone size: .
CDR3 DNA: TGTGCCAGCAGTGCTTTTGCCGGGGCCTACGAGCAGTACTTC
CDR3 protein: CASSAFAGAYEQYF

J gene: TRBJ2-7
D gene: .
CDR3 length: 13
V gene: TRBV7-2
clone size: .
CDR3 DNA: TGTGCCAGCAGCTCCGGGCTGAACTACGAGCAGTACTTC
CDR3 protein: CASSSGLNYEQYF